The 22 T cell receptor beta chains given below trace back to one sample, sequenced in a study of CD8 T cells in cerebrospinal fluid in Alzheimer's disease. TCRdb re-analyzed the 10x single-cell sequencing reads; it lists each CDR3 protein once, without DNA. This listing includes 1,200 or so distinct CDR3 sequences. Sequencing was done on a sample of cerebrospinal fluid. All receptors come from a human donor in good health.

This chain connects TRBV5-1 to TRBJ2-3; TCRdb returns TRBD2, unconfirmable since there is no DNA. The CDR3 is 19 residues long. Per germline, CDR1 SGHRS and CDR2 YFSETQ. The CDR3 region is CASSFSVPGLAGGSDTQYF.

In terms of frequency, this clonotype is medium-sized (0.01 to 0.1%). The chain combines TRBV9 with TRBJ1-6. Germline V gene lookup returns CDR1 SGDLS and CDR2 YYNGEE. The CDR3 is 14 residues long. Here the CDR3 reads CASSSRTSRSPLHF.

This clonotype registers medium-sized by frequency. This chain joins TRBV6-2 or TRBV6-3 and TRBJ2-5; TCRdb picks TRBD2, but there is no DNA to check that call. Germline CDR1 MNHEY, CDR2 SVGEGT. CDR3 length: 15 residues. This CDR3 is CASSPRLAIQETQYF.

This clonotype counts as medium-sized (0.01 to 0.1%) by frequency. The V and J genes are TRBV28 and TRBJ2-7; TCRdb selects TRBD2, and the lack of DNA leaves this call unchecked. The CDR3 extends over 15 amino acids. Germline V gene data show CDR1 as MDHEN and CDR2 as SYDVKM. This chain's CDR3 is CASNSGGAYRGEQYF.

By frequency, this clonotype registers large. V gene TRBV13 combines with J gene TRBJ2-5; the D call from TCRdb, TRBD2, cannot be confirmed without DNA. The CDR3 runs to 16 residues. Germline assignment: CDR1 PRHDT and CDR2 FYEKMQ (reference sequence). CDR3: CASSPSLRAVVETQYF.

Judged by frequency, this clonotype is medium-sized. This rearrangement joins TRBV29-1 to TRBJ2-7; no DNA is available, so the TRBD2 call from TCRdb remains unchecked. Germline lookup yields CDR1 SQVTM and CDR2 ANQGSEA. This CDR3 is built from 14 residues. The CDR3 loop is CSATLAGEGYEQYF.

The chain is built from TRBV2 and TRBJ1-2; without DNA, the TCRdb call of TRBD1 cannot be checked. CDR1 and CDR2 from the germline V gene are SNHLY and FYNNEI. The CDR3 covers 16 residues. CDR3 sequence reads: CASGGDSSLANYGYTF.

Its frequency marks this clonotype as large (0.1 to 1%). The gene calls are TRBV10-1 and TRBJ1-1; TCRdb returns TRBD1, unconfirmable since there is no DNA. Looked up from germline, CDR1 is WNHNN and CDR2 is SYGVQD (reference sequence). The CDR3 contains 16 residues. The CDR3 spells CASSDTGGGVWGEAFF.

This clonotype registers medium-sized by frequency. CDR3 in amino acids: CATSRDWATGYNEQFF. This rearrangement joins TRBV15 to TRBJ2-1; TCRdb returns TRBD1, unconfirmable since there is no DNA. Germline V lookup: CDR1 LNHNV, CDR2 YYDKDF (reference sequence). This CDR3 contains 16 residues.

This clonotype is called large based on its frequency. The chain combines TRBV28 with TRBJ1-1; as DNA is missing, the TRBD1 call by TCRdb cannot be tested. The germline V gene has CDR1 MDHEN and CDR2 SYDVKM. The CDR3 runs 15 residues. CDR3: CASSSRVGGNTEAFF.

This CDR3 reads CASSLPGTGSVVTQYF. V usage is TRBV19 and J usage is TRBJ2-5; without DNA, the TCRdb call of TRBD1 cannot be checked. Per germline, CDR1 LNHDA and CDR2 SQIVND (reference sequence). The CDR3 is made up of 16 amino acids.

Its frequency marks this clonotype as medium-sized. The chain joins TRBV20-1 to TRBJ2-3. The CDR3 is 13 residues long. In germline, CDR1 is DFQATT, CDR2 SNEGSKA (reference sequence). CDR3 loop: CSARGESTDTQYF.

This clonotype registers medium-sized by frequency. V and J are TRBV7-9 and TRBJ1-2; TCRdb picks TRBD1, but there is no DNA to check that call. The germline V gene has CDR1 SEHNR and CDR2 FQNEAQ (reference sequence). This CDR3 has 15 amino acids. The CDR3 sequence is CASSLLDRGHYGYTF.

This clonotype ranks as medium-sized in terms of frequency. The chain carries TRBV10-3 and TRBJ2-3; TCRdb's assignment of TRBD1 cannot be checked, as there is no DNA. The CDR3 consists of 16 residues. Germline V gene sequence: CDR1 ENHRY, CDR2 SYGVKD. CDR3 residues: CAISEGGRGREGTQYF.

This clonotype is classed as medium-sized by frequency. The V call is TRBV6-5, the J call TRBJ2-3; TCRdb gives TRBD2 as the D gene, but with no DNA this cannot be confirmed. The V gene's germline CDR1 is MNHEY and CDR2 SVGAGI. CDR3 size: 12 residues. CDR3 region: CASTPGRDDQYF.

This chain connects TRBV10-3 to TRBJ2-5; TCRdb lists TRBD2, though no DNA is available to test this call. The CDR3 length is 16 residues. CDR1 ENHRY and CDR2 SYGVKD come from the germline V gene. The CDR3 here is CAISSRTSGRYETQYF.

The V and J genes are TRBV4-2 and TRBJ1-1; with no DNA, the TCRdb D assignment of TRBD1 cannot be verified. The CDR3 has 16 amino acids. CDR1 and CDR2 (germline): LGHNA, YNFKEQ. This CDR3 is CASSQLGAALNTEAFF.

Judged by frequency, this clonotype is medium-sized. This chain connects TRBV25-1 to TRBJ2-7; TCRdb's assignment of TRBD2 cannot be checked, as there is no DNA. CDR3 length equals 18 residues. Germline V gives CDR1 MGHDK, CDR2 SYGVNS. The CDR3 loop is CASRSPPGLAGGGNEQYF.

Frequency places this clonotype as medium-sized. The rearrangement links TRBV5-6 to TRBJ2-7; TCRdb designates TRBD2, a call that cannot be tested without DNA. The CDR3 has 14 residues. Germline loops: CDR1 SGHDT, CDR2 YYEEEE. CDR3 protein: CASSLRRERGEQYF.

According to its frequency, this clonotype is large. This chain joins TRBV4-1 and TRBJ2-7; as DNA is missing, the TRBD1 call by TCRdb cannot be tested. The germline V gene has CDR1 MGHRA and CDR2 YSYEKL. This CDR3 region has 14 residues. The CDR3 here is CASSQGVGLYEQYF.

This clonotype is classed as medium-sized by frequency. The V and J genes are TRBV24-1 and TRBJ2-1; the TCRdb D gene call, TRBD1, has no DNA to confirm it. Germline CDR1 KGHDR, CDR2 SFDVKD. CDR3 length equals 15 residues. This CDR3 reads CATGDSGTGIWEQFF.

This chain uses TRBV20-1 with TRBJ2-3; the D gene TCRdb calls, TRBD2, cannot be checked with no DNA. The CDR3 is made up of 13 amino acids. Per the germline V gene, CDR1 is DFQATT and CDR2 is SNEGSKA (reference sequence). CDR3 sequence reads: CSAGTSRSHTQYF.